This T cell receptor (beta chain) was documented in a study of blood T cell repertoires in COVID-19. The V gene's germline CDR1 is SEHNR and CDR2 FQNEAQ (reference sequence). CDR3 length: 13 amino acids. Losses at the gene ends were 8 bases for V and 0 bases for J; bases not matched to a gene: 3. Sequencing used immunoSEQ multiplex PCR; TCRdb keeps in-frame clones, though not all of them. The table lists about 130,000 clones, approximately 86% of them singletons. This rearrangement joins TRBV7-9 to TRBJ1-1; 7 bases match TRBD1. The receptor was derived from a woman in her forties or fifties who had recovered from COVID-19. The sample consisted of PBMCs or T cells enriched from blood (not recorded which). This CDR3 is CASGTVMNTEAFF. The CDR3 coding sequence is TGTGCCAGCGGGACAGTAATGAACACTGAAGCTTTCTTT.